This is a list of T cell receptor beta chains from one sample in a study of post-analysis software for immune sequencing data. Using its own MiXCR run on the PCR reads, TCRdb lists one record per CDR3 protein. The sample lists around 400,000 distinct CDR3 sequences; approximately 42% were seen once. Sequencing was carried out using blood. These receptors were taken from a girl aged 2 to 9 with multiple sclerosis. CDR3s include the opening cysteine and the closing phenylalanine or tryptophan. Fields, in order: CDR3 protein, CDR3 DNA, clone size, V gene, D gene, J gene. D genes are given only for firm matches. Some rows have no size entry. The others give once, few or many, or a class for an expanded clone.

CDR3aa: CSVFYGQGGTEAFF; CDR3nt: TGCAGCGTTTTTTACGGACAGGGGGGTACTGAAGCTTTCTTT; abundance: few; v_gene: TRBV29-1; d_gene: TRBD1; j_gene: TRBJ1-1
CDR3aa: CASSVIGASYNEQFF; CDR3nt: TGTGCCAGCAGCGTAATTGGGGCCTCCTACAATGAGCAGTTCTTC; abundance: few; v_gene: TRBV9; d_gene: NA; j_gene: TRBJ2-1
CDR3aa: CASSLGGRLQHF; CDR3nt: TGTGCCAGCAGTTTAGGAGGGAGACTACAGCATTTT; abundance: NA; v_gene: TRBV28; d_gene: NA; j_gene: TRBJ1-5
CDR3aa: CASSDHFGRGMKTQYF; CDR3nt: TGTGCCAGCAGTGACCATTTCGGCAGGGGAATGAAGACCCAGTACTTC; abundance: few; v_gene: TRBV2; d_gene: NA; j_gene: TRBJ2-5
CDR3aa: CSAASPGDNYGYTF; CDR3nt: TGCAGTGCTGCAAGCCCAGGCGATAACTATGGCTACACCTTC; abundance: few; v_gene: TRBV20-1; d_gene: NA; j_gene: TRBJ1-2
CDR3aa: CSASGYSEQYF; CDR3nt: TGCAGTGCTAGTGGTTACTCCGAGCAGTACTTC; abundance: NA; v_gene: TRBV20-1; d_gene: NA; j_gene: TRBJ2-7
CDR3aa: CASSLTGEYGYTF; CDR3nt: TGTGCCAGCAGCCTAACAGGGGAATATGGCTACACCTTC; abundance: NA; v_gene: TRBV7-2; d_gene: TRBD1; j_gene: TRBJ1-2
CDR3aa: CASSLDAGDQETQYF; CDR3nt: TGTGCCAGCAGCCTTGACGCGGGGGACCAAGAGACCCAGTACTTC; abundance: NA; v_gene: TRBV12-3/TRBV12-4; d_gene: TRBD2; j_gene: TRBJ2-5
CDR3aa: CASNADPGGSYEQYF; CDR3nt: TGTGCCAGCAACGCCGACCCGGGGGGGTCCTACGAGCAGTACTTC; abundance: few; v_gene: TRBV7-8; d_gene: TRBD2; j_gene: TRBJ2-7
CDR3aa: CASSPRDREKNEQFF; CDR3nt: TGTGCCAGCAGTCCCCGGGACAGGGAAAAGAATGAGCAGTTCTTC; abundance: NA; v_gene: TRBV12-3/TRBV12-4; d_gene: TRBD1; j_gene: TRBJ2-1
CDR3aa: CASKKDPVNTEAFF; CDR3nt: TGCGCCAGCAAAAAGGACCCGGTGAACACTGAAGCTTTCTTT; abundance: NA; v_gene: TRBV5-1; d_gene: NA; j_gene: TRBJ1-1
CDR3aa: CASSLGHTSSTDTQYF; CDR3nt: TGTGCCAGCAGTCTGGGACATACCTCTAGCACAGATACGCAGTATTTT; abundance: NA; v_gene: TRBV12-3/TRBV12-4; d_gene: NA; j_gene: TRBJ2-3
CDR3aa: CASSASGTSSRDTQYF; CDR3nt: TGTGCCAGCAGTGCCTCCGGGACTAGCTCGAGAGATACGCAGTATTTT; abundance: few; v_gene: TRBV28; d_gene: TRBD2; j_gene: TRBJ2-3
CDR3aa: CASSILDGYEQYF; CDR3nt: TGTGCCAGCAGCATTCTGGACGGATACGAGCAGTACTTC; abundance: NA; v_gene: TRBV3-1; d_gene: NA; j_gene: TRBJ2-7
CDR3aa: CASGPPGIYGYTF; CDR3nt: TGTGCCAGCGGCCCCCCAGGCATCTATGGCTACACCTTC; abundance: NA; v_gene: TRBV12-3/TRBV12-4; d_gene: NA; j_gene: TRBJ1-2
CDR3aa: CASSLGGAGVATEAFF; CDR3nt: TGTGCCAGCAGCTTAGGTGGGGCAGGGGTGGCCACTGAAGCTTTCTTT; abundance: NA; v_gene: TRBV7-9; d_gene: NA; j_gene: TRBJ1-1
CDR3aa: CASSSTGTGKNIQYF; CDR3nt: TGTGCCAGCAGTTCAACCGGGACAGGGAAAAACATTCAGTACTTC; abundance: few; v_gene: TRBV13; d_gene: TRBD1; j_gene: TRBJ2-4
CDR3aa: CASSARGLWDEQYF; CDR3nt: TGTGCCAGCAGTGCCAGGGGACTCTGGGACGAGCAGTACTTC; abundance: NA; v_gene: TRBV28; d_gene: NA; j_gene: TRBJ2-7
CDR3aa: CASSTGTGASYNEQFF; CDR3nt: TGTGCCAGCAGTACCGGGACAGGGGCCTCCTACAATGAGCAGTTCTTC; abundance: few; v_gene: TRBV12-3/TRBV12-4; d_gene: TRBD1; j_gene: TRBJ2-1
CDR3aa: CASSQGRPIDSPLHF; CDR3nt: TGTGCCAGCAGCCAGGGGAGGCCCATCGATTCACCCCTCCACTTT; abundance: few; v_gene: TRBV11-1; d_gene: NA; j_gene: TRBJ1-6
CDR3aa: CASSLAWGASYEQYF; CDR3nt: TGTGCCAGCAGTTTAGCCTGGGGGGCCTCCTACGAGCAGTACTTC; abundance: few; v_gene: TRBV27; d_gene: NA; j_gene: TRBJ2-7
CDR3aa: CATKGLGGETQYF; CDR3nt: TGTGCCACCAAGGGACTGGGGGGGGAGACCCAGTACTTC; abundance: few; v_gene: TRBV28; d_gene: TRBD2; j_gene: TRBJ2-5